This T cell receptor beta chain was found in a study of T cell responses to AZD1222 COVID-19 vaccine (dated by TCRdb to the early 2020s). Background for the entire study: A total of 233 trial participants underwent TCR sequencing, of whom 207 received two doses of AZD1222 and about 26 received two doses of the MenACWY control vaccine. Enrollment into the trials was organized by age into subgroups of 18-55, 56-69 and 70-plus years, and those subgroups contained roughly 150, 30 and 60 TCR-sequenced participants, respectively. Broad study findings and their caveats: Conclusions about previously exposed vaccinees are limited, since just five or six AZD1222 recipients were seropositive for SARS-CoV-2 at baseline. Most participants were white British and females outnumbered males, and the authors suggested that clonal diversity may have been underestimated. Reportedly, close to half of the unique spike-specific TCRs recognized epitopes lying outside the regions that are mutated in the B.1.351 and B.1.1.7 variants. The 56-69-year group was small, and its depth increase did not reach significance, likely because of low power. A significant rise in spike-specific TCR breadth and depth was observed after two AZD1222 doses relative to day 0 and relative to MenACWY recipients. Because no day 14 peak-response samples were available, the repertoires could be characterized only after the peak T cell response. The vaccine-associated CD4 TCRs covered the entire spike protein, and the dominant responses fell in regions 160-218 and 743-854.

The germline V gene yields SGHTA for CDR1 and FQGTGA for CDR2. Trimming at the junction amounts to 2 bases on V and 8 bases on J, and the germline ends lie 10 bases apart. Its CDR3 holds 13 amino acids, cysteine through phenylalanine. The entry retains the CDR3 DNA only, 39 bases that are in frame from base 1. As concerns this clone: The target of this receptor is not known. Base qualities are not provided; no much larger clone lies one nucleotide away.

The sample's time point label, decoded: about 28 days (+/-7) after the second vaccine dose. AZD1222 recipients given second doses at about 4 weeks or at about 12 weeks were pooled, since spike-specific TCR depth and breadth were not found to differ between the two schedules. Samples from vaccinated people were obtained from the UK trials COV001 and COV002, which included a single-blind randomized controlled phase 2/3 trial of AZD1222 (ChAdOx1 nCoV-19) in healthy adults. For TCRbeta chain sequencing, PBMC samples from trial participants were taken at day 0 and at day 28 after the second dose. The CDR3 regions of human TCRbeta chains were analyzed by immunosequencing. Regarding the original processing steps: Repertoire TCRs were matched against a reference library of SARS-CoV-2-specific TCRs generated with the MIRA antigen-specificity platform. Breadth was defined as the fraction of unique TCRs that were SARS-CoV-2-associated. Depth was defined as the fraction of total T cells that were SARS-CoV-2-associated. Using the MIRA data, each spike-specific TCR was mapped to the spike region that the TCR reacts to and placed in a CD4 or CD8 class. Log10-transformed breadth and depth values were compared by one-way ANOVA with Sidak's multiple comparisons tests. Drawn from immuneACCESS, this table holds only the in-frame rearrangements with V and J called that TCRdb kept. Clones are partly lost; checked studies trace under half to an unresolved V gene and leave the rest unexplained. From that table come the V and J calls and clone size; the DNA was used to work out D and trimming. In this sample the table shows around 80,000 clones, approximately 90% of which occur a single time. The top ten clones comprise around 1.3% of the sample.

The TCR originated in an adult who received the AZD1222 COVID-19 vaccine. Material: peripheral blood, obtained 28 days after the second AZD1222 dose. The chain couples TRBV7-3 to TRBJ2-1, with the D gene call left open. Here is the DNA: TGTGCCAGCAGCTTACCCCATAACGATGAGCAGTTCTTC. This is translated as CASSLPHNDEQFF.